The rows below give T cell receptor beta chains drawn from one sample of a study of regulatory T cells in long-lasting Graves disease. MiXCR was run by TCRdb on the multiplex PCR reads, yielding one entry per CDR3 protein. The sample includes under 450,000 distinct CDR3 sequences, roughly 12% of them seen just once. These data are also associated with another study on T cells in Graves' hyperthyroidism and ophthalmopathy.

This specimen was peripheral blood mononuclear cells (PBMCs), taken at new diagnosis, from a patient treated with antithyroid drugs. The source of these receptors is a woman between 18 and 29 years old with Graves disease. Each CDR3 is given with its conserved first and last residue. The D gene is left open where the match is weak. A row's size may be missing; if present it is once, few, many or a size class.

>TRBJ2-3|NA|once|TRBV7-2
CARSWSGTSTDTQYF
TGTGCCAGGAGCTGGTCCGGGACTAGCACAGATACGCAGTATTTT
>TRBJ1-2|NA|few|TRBV19
CASSPSAVFYGYTF
TGTGCCAGTAGTCCATCCGCCGTTTTCTATGGCTACACCTTC
>TRBJ2-7|NA|many|TRBV11-2
CASSTGMTYEQYF
TGTGCCAGCTCAACAGGGATGACCTACGAGCAGTACTTC
>TRBJ1-5|NA|many|TRBV29-1
CSVSTGPSNQPQHF
TGCAGCGTCTCGACAGGACCTAGCAATCAGCCCCAGCATTTT
>TRBJ2-2|TRBD1|many|TRBV28
CASRQIGTGPYTGELFF
TGTGCCAGCAGGCAAATCGGGACAGGGCCATACACCGGGGAGCTGTTTTTT
>TRBJ2-1|TRBD2|many|TRBV5-1
CASSLRTSGRRSSYNEQFF
TGCGCCAGCAGCCTTAGGACTAGCGGGAGGAGAAGCTCCTACAATGAGCAGTTCTTC
>TRBJ2-1|TRBD1|few|TRBV6-1
CASRTTGAISYNEQFF
TGTGCCAGCAGAACCACAGGGGCGATTTCCTACAATGAGCAGTTCTTC
>TRBJ2-2|NA|NA|TRBV20-1
CSASERGLRNTGELFF
TGCAGTGCTAGTGAGAGGGGACTTCGGAACACCGGGGAGCTGTTTTTT
>TRBJ2-5|TRBD2|many|TRBV19
CASSISGLQETQYF
TGTGCCAGTAGTATCTCGGGACTACAAGAGACCCAGTACTTC
>TRBJ2-1|NA|few|TRBV3-1
CASSQDGASLVDEQFF
TGTGCCAGCAGCCAAGATGGGGCTAGTTTAGTCGATGAGCAGTTCTTC